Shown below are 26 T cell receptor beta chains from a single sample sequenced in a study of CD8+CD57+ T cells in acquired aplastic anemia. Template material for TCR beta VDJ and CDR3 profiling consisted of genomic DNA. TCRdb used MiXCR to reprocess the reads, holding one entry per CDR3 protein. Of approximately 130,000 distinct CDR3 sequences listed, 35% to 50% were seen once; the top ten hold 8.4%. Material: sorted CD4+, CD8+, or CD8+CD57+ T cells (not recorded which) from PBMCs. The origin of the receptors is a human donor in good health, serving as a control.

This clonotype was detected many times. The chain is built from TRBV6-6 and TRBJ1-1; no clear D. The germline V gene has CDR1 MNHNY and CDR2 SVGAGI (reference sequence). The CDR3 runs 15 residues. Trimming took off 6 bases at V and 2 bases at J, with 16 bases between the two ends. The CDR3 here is CASRPTTGPNTEAFF. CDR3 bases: TGTGCCAGCAGGCCAACCACCGGGCCAAACACTGAAGCTTTCTTT.

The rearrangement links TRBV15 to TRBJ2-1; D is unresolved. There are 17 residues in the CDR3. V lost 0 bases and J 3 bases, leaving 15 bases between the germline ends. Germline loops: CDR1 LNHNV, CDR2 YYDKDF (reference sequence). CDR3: CATSRDRWGKGYNEQFF. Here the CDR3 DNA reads TGTGCCACCAGCAGAGATAGATGGGGAAAGGGCTACAATGAGCAGTTCTTC.

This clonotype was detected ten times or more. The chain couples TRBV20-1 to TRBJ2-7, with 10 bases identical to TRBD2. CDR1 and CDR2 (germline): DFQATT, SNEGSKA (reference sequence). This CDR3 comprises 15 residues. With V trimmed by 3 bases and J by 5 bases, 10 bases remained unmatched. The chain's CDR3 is CSARGLAGVWNEQYF. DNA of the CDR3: TGCAGTGCTAGGGGGCTAGCGGGGGTTTGGAACGAGCAGTACTTC.

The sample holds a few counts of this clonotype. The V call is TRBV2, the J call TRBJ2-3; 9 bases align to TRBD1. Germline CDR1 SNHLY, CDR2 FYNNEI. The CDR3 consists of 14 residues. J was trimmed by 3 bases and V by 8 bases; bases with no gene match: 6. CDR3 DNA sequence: TGTGCCAGCCTTAGGGGACAGGGTACAGATACGCAGTATTTT. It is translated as CASLRGQGTDTQYF.

The CDR3 nucleotides are TGCAGTGCTAGATCCTTGGGGGGGGCCTACGAGCAGTACTTC. As protein: CSARSLGGAYEQYF. The rearrangement links TRBV20-1 to TRBJ2-7; 7 nucleotides match TRBD2. This CDR3 comprises 14 residues. Losses at the gene ends were 2 bases for V and 2 bases for J; bases not matched to a gene: 6. Germline V gene lookup returns CDR1 DFQATT and CDR2 SNEGSKA (reference sequence).

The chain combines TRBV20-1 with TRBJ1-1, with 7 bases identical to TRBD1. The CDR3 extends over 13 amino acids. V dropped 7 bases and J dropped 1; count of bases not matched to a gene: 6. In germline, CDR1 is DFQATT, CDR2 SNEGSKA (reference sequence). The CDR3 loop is CSVRDRPNTEAFF. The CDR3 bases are TGCAGTGTTAGGGACAGACCGAACACTGAAGCTTTCTTT.

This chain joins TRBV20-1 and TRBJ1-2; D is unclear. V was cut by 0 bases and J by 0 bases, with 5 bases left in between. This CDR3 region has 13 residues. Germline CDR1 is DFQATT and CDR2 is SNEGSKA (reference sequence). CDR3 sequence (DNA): TGCAGTGCTAGAGATCGCACTAACTATGGCTACACCTTC. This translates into CSARDRTNYGYTF.

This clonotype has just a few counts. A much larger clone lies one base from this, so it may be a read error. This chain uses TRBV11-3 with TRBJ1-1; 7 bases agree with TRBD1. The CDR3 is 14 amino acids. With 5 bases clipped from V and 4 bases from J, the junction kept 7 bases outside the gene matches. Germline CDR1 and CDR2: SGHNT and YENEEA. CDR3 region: CASSTGQRSTEAFF. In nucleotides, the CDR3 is TGTGCCAGCAGCACGGGACAGAGGAGCACTGAAGCTTTCTTT.

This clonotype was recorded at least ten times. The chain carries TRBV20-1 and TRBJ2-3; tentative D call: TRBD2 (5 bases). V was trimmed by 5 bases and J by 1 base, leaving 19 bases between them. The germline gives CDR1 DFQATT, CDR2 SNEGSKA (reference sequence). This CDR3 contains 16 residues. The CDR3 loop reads CSALGFGLRGTDTQYF. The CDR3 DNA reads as TGCAGTGCTTTGGGCTTCGGCCTGCGGGGCACAGATACGCAGTATTTT.

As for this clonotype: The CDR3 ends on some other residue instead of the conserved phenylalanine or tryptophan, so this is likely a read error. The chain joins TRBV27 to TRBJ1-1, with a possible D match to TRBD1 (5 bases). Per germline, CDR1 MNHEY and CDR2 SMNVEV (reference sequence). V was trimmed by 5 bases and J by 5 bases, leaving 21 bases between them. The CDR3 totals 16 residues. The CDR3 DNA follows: TGTGCCAGCAGTGGGCTCACGACAGCCAGAATGACTGAAGCTTTCTCT. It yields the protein CASSGLTTARMTEAFS.

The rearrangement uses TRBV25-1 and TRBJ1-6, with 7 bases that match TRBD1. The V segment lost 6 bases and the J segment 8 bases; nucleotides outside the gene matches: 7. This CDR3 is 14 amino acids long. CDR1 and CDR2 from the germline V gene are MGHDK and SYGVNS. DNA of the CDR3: TGTGCCAGCAGCTTAAAGGGGGCGTATTCACCCCTCCACTTT. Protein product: CASSLKGAYSPLHF.

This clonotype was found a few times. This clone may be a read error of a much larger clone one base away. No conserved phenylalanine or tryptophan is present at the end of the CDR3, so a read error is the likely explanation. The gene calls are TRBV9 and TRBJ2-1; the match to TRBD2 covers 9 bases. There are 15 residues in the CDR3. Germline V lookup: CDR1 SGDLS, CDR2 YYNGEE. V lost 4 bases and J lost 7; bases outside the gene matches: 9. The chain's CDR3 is CASSQRGLAGNEQFL. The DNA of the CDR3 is TGTGCCAGCAGCCAGAGGGGACTAGCAGGGAATGAGCAGTTCCTC.

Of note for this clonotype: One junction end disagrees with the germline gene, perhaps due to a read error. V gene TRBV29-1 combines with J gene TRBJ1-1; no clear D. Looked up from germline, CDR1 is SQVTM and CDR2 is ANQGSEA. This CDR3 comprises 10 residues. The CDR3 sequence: CSVHDTEAFF. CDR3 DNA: TGCAGCGTTCACGACACTGAAGCCTTCTTT.

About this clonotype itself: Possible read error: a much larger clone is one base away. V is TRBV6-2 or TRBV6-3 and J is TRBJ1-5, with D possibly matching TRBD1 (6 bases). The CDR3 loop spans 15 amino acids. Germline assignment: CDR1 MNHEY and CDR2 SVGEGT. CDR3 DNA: TGTGCCAGCAGCCTACAGGGAGGGAGCAGTCAGCCCCAGCATTTT. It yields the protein CASSLQGGSSQPQHF.

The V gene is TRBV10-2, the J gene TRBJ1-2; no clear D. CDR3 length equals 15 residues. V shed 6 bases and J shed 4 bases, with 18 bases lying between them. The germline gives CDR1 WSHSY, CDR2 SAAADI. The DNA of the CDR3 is TGCGCCAGCAGCCCAGACCCGGGTTTTAGCTATGGCTACACCTTC. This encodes CASSPDPGFSYGYTF.

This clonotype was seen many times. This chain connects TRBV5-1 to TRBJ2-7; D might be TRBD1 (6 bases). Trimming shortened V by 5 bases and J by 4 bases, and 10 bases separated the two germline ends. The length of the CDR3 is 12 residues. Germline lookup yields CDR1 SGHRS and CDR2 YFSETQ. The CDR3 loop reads CASSSQGYEQYF. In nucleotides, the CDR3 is TGCGCCAGCAGTTCACAGGGTTACGAGCAGTACTTC.

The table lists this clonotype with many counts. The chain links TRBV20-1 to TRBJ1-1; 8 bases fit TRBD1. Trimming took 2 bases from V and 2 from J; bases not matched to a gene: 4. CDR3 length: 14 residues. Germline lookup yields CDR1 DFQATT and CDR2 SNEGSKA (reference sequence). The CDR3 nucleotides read TGCAGTGCTAGATCGCAGGGGGCCAACACTGAAGCTTTCTTT. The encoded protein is CSARSQGANTEAFF.

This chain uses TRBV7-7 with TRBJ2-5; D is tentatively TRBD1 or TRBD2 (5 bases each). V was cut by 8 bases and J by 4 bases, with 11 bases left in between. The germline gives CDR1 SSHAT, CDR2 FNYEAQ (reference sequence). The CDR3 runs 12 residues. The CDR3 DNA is TGTGCCAGCGCGGAGAGGGGAGAGACCCAGTACTTC. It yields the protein CASAERGETQYF.

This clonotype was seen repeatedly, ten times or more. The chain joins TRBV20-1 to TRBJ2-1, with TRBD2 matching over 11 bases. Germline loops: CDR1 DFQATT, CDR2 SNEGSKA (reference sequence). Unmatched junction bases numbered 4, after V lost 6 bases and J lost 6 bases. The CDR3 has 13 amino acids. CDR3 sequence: CSATGTSGNEQFF. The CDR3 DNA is TGCAGTGCCACCGGGACTAGCGGCAATGAGCAGTTCTTC.

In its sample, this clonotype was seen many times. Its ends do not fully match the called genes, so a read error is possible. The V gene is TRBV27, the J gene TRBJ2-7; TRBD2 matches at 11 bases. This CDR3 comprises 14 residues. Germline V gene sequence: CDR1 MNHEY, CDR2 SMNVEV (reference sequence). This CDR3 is CASSPLAGVYEQYF. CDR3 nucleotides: TGTGCCAGCAGTCCACTAGCGGGGGTCTACGAACAGTACTTC.

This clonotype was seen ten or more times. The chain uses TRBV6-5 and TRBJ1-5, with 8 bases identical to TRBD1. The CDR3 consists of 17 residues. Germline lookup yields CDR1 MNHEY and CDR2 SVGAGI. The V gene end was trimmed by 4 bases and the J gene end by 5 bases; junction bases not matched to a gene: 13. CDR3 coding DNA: TGTGCCAGCAGTTCTGGCAGGGGGCATATTGTCGATCAGCCCCAGCATTTT. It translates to CASSSGRGHIVDQPQHF.

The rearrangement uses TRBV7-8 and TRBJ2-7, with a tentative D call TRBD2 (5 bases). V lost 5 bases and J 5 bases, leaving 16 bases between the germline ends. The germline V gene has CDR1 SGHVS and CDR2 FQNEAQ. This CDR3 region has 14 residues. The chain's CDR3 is CASSPTLVPDEQYF. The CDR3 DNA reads TGTGCCAGCAGCCCCACACTAGTCCCGGACGAGCAGTACTTC.

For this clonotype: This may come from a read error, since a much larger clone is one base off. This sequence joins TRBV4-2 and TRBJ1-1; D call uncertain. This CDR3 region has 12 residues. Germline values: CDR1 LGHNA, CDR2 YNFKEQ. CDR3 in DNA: TGTGCCGGCAGCCAAGATTCCGGAGTAGCTTTCTTT. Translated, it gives CAGSQDSGVAFF.

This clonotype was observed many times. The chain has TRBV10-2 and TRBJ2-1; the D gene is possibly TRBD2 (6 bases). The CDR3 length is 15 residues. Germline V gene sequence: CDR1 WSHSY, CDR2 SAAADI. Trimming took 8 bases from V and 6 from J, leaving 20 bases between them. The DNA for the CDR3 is TGCGCCAGCGCGGACGCGCGGGGTGTATTCAATGAGCAGTTCTTC. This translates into CASADARGVFNEQFF.

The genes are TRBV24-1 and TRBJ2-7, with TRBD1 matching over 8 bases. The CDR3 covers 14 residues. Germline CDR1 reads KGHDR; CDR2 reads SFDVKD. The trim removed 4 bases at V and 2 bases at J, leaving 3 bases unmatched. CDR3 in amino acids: CATSDSTGAYEQYF. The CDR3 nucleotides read TGTGCCACCAGTGACTCGACAGGGGCCTACGAGCAGTACTTC.

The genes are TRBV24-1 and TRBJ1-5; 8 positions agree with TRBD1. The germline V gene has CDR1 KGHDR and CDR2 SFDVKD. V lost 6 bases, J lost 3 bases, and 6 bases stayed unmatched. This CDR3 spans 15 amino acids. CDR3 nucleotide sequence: TGTGCCACCAGTCTCTCAGGGGGCTACAATCAGCCCCAGCATTTT. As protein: CATSLSGGYNQPQHF.